The clone carrying this TCR beta chain was seen only once. This entry is derived from a study of Ad26.COV2.S vaccination and SARS-CoV-2 variants. The treatment: roughly 19 received Ad26.COV2.S at low or high dose, single or two shots; 5 received placebo; per-sample allocation not given. Sample collection was performed on day 63 after the first vaccine or placebo injection. Sequencing used immunoSEQ multiplex PCR; TCRdb keeps in-frame clones, though not all of them. The data show some 640,000 clones, around 89% seen once. The germline gives CDR1 SGHDT, CDR2 YYEEEE. V was trimmed by 3 bases and J by 2 bases, leaving 8 bases between them. This CDR3 region has 13 residues.

This clonotype was sampled from a person aged 18 to 65 who received the Ad26.COV2.S COVID-19 vaccine or a placebo. The sequences come from peripheral blood, collected in a trial of Ad26.COV2.S vaccine versus placebo. The rearrangement uses TRBV5-6 and TRBJ2-5; D not certain. The CDR3 here is CASSSDWQETQYF. The CDR3, as DNA: TGTGCCAGCAGCTCCGACTGGCAAGAGACCCAGTACTTC.